This T cell receptor beta chain originates from a study of cytomegalovirus exposure and HLA in healthy donors. Study outcomes and limitations: TCR beta V segments were, for the most part, productive about 87% or about 30% of the time in an earlier analysis.

To note about this clone: Its antigen remains unknown.

Germline V CDR1 and CDR2: SEHNR, FQNEAQ (reference sequence). This CDR3 spans 16 amino acids. Use of 60 Vbeta and 13 Jbeta primers characterized the PCR. Profiling relied on immunoSEQ multiplex PCR, and the TCRdb table lists in-frame clones only, not all of them. The sample lists 110,000 to 150,000 clones; around 80% were seen once. This clonotype was sampled from a male donor in good health and CMV-seronegative. The chain recombines TRBV7-9 with TRBJ2-5, with 10 bases lining up with TRBD2. The better agreement between TRBJ2-7 and the DNA end casts doubt on the J call. Sequencing was carried out using PBMCs. CDR3 sequence (DNA): TGTGCCAGCAGCTTAGAGGCTAGCGGGGGCTCCTACGAGCAGTACTTC. It is translated as CASSLEASGGSYEQYF.